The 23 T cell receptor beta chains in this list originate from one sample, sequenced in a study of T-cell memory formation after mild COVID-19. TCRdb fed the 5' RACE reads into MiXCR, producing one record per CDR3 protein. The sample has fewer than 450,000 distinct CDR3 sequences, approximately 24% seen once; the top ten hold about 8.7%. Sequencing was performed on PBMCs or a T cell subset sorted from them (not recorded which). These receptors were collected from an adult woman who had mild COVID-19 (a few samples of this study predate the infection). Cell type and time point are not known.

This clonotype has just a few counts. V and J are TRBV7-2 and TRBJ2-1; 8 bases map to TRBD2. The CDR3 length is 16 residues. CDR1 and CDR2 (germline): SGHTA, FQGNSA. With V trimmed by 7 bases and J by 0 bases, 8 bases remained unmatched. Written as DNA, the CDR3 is TGTGCCAGCAAACGTCGAGCGGGGGCCTCCTACAATGAGCAGTTCTTC. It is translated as CASKRRAGASYNEQFF. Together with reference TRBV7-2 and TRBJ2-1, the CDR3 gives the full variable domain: GAGVSQSPSNKVTEKGKDVELRCDPISGHTALYWYRQSLGQGLEFLIYFQGNSAPDKSGLPSDRFSAERTGGSVSTLTIQRTQQEDSAVYLCASKRRAGASYNEQFFGPGTRLTVL.

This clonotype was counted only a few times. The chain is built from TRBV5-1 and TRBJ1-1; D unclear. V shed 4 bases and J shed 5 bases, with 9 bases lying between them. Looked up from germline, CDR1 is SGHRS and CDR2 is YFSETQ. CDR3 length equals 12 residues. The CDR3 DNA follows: TGCGCCAGCAGCCCCGGGGTTACTGAAGCTTTCTTT. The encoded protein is CASSPGVTEAFF.

The CDR3 nucleotides are TGTGCCACCAGCAGAGATTTCTCGCCAGGCGAAGAGACCCAGTACTTC. Translated, it gives CATSRDFSPGEETQYF. The chain has TRBV15 and TRBJ2-5, with unresolved D. The V gene lost 0 bases and the J gene lost 3 bases, with 14 bases spanning the gap. Germline values: CDR1 LNHNV, CDR2 YYDKDF (reference sequence). CDR3 size: 16 residues.

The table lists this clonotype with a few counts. CDR3 DNA sequence: TGTGCCAGCAGAGAATCAGACAGGGCTAGTTCACCCCTCCACTTT. This gives the protein CASRESDRASSPLHF. The chain couples TRBV6-5 to TRBJ1-6; 7 bases match TRBD1. Germline V gene data show CDR1 as MNHEY and CDR2 as SVGAGI. The CDR3 runs to 15 residues. The V gene end was trimmed by 6 bases and the J gene end by 9 bases; junction bases not matched to a gene: 11.

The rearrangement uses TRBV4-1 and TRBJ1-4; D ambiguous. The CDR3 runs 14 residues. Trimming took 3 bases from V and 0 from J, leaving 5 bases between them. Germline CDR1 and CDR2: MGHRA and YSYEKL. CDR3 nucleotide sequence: TGCGCCAGCAGCCAGACATCAACTAATGAAAAACTGTTTTTT. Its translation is CASSQTSTNEKLFF.

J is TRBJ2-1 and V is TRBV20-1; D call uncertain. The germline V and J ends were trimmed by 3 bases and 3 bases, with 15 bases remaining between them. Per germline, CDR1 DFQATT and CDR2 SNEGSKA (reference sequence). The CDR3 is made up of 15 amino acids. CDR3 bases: TGCAGTGCTAGCGATCAAAGGACGGACTACAATGAGCAGTTCTTC. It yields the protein CSASDQRTDYNEQFF.

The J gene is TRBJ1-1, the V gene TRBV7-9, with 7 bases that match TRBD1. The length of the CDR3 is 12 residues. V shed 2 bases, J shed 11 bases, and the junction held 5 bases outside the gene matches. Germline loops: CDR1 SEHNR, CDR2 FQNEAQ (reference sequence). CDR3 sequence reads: CASSLTGTVAFF. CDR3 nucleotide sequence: TGTGCCAGCAGCTTAACCGGGACAGTTGCTTTCTTT.

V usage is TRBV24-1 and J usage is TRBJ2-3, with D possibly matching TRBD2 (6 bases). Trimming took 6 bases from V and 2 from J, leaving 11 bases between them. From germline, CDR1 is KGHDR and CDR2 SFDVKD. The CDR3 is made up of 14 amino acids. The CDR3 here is CATSNRGTTDTQYF. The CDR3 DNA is TGTGCCACCAGTAACCGGGGGACCACAGATACGCAGTATTTT.

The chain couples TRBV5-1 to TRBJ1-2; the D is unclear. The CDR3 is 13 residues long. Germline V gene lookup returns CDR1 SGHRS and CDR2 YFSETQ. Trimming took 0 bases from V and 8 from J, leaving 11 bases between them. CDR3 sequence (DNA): TGCGCCAGCAGCTTGGACCGGTTCGGGGGCTACACCTTC. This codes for CASSLDRFGGYTF.

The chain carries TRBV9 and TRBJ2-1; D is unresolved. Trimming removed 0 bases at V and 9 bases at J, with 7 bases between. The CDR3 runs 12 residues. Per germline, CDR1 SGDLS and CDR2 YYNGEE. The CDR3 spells CASSVVGGEQFF. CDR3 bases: TGTGCCAGCAGCGTAGTGGGTGGTGAGCAGTTCTTC.

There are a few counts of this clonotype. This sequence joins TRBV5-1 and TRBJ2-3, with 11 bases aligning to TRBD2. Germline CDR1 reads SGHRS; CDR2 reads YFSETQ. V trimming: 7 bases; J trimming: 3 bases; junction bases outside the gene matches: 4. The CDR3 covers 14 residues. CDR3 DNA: TGCGCCAGCCGAACTAGCGGGGGTACAGATACGCAGTATTTT. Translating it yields CASRTSGGTDTQYF.

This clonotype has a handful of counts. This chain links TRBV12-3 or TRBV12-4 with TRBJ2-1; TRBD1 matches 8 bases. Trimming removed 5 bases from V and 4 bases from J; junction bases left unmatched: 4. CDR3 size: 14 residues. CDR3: CASSRDRLYNEQFF. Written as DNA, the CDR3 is TGTGCCAGCAGTCGGGACAGGCTTTACAATGAGCAGTTCTTC.

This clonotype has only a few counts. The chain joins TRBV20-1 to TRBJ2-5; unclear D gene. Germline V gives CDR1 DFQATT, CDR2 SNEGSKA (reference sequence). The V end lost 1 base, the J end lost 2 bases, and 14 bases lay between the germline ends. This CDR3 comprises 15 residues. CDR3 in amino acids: CSARGHEWGQETQYF. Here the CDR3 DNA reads TGCAGTGCTAGAGGGCACGAGTGGGGTCAAGAGACCCAGTACTTC.

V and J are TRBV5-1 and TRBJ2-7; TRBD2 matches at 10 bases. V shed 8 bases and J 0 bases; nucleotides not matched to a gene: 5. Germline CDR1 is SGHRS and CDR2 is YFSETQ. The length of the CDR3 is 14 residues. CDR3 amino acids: CASRLAGDSYEQYF. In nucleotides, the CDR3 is TGCGCCAGTCGCCTAGCGGGGGACTCCTACGAGCAGTACTTC.

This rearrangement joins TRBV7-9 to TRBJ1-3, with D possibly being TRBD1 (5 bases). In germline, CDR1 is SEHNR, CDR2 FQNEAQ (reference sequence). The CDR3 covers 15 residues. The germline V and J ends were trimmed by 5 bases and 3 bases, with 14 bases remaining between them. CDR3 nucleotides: TGTGCCAGCAGCCGGGACGAGGCAGGTGGAAACACCATATATTTT. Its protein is CASSRDEAGGNTIYF.

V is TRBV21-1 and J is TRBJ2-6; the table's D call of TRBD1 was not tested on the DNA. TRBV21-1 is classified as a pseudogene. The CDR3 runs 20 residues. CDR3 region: CASSKADPQGRSSGANVLTF. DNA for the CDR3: TGTGCCAGCAGCAAAGCTGATCCCCAGGGTCGGTCATCTGGGGCCAACGTCCTGACTTTC.

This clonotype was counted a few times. CDR3 coding DNA: TGTGCCAGCAGCGTAGATTACGGCGGGAGGTACGAGCAGTACTTC. This gives the protein CASSVDYGGRYEQYF. The V and J genes are TRBV9 and TRBJ2-7; 8 bases align to TRBD2. From germline, CDR1 is SGDLS and CDR2 YYNGEE. Trimming at V came to 0 bases and at J to 4 bases, leaving 6 bases not matched to a gene. The CDR3 length is 15 residues. The full variable domain, completed using reference TRBV9 and TRBJ2-7, is DSGVTQTPKHLITATGQRVTLRCSPRSGDLSVYWYQQSLDQGLQFLIQYYNGEERAKGNILERFSAQQFPDLHSELNLSSLELGDSALYFCASSVDYGGRYEQYFGPGTRLTVT.

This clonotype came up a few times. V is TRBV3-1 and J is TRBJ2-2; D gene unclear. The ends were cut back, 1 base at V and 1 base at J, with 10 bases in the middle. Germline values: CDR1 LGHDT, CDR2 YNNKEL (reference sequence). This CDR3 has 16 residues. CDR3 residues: CASSQGPGQNTGELFF. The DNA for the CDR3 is TGTGCCAGCAGCCAAGGACCAGGCCAGAACACCGGGGAGCTGTTTTTT.

The CDR3 here is CSASRLAGWDEAFF. The CDR3, as DNA: TGCAGTGCTAGCCGTCTGGCAGGGTGGGATGAAGCTTTCTTT. The J gene is TRBJ1-1, the V gene TRBV20-1; tentative D call: TRBD1 (5 bases). Germline assignment: CDR1 DFQATT and CDR2 SNEGSKA (reference sequence). The V end lost 3 bases, the J end lost 7 bases, and 18 bases lay between the germline ends. This CDR3 spans 14 amino acids.

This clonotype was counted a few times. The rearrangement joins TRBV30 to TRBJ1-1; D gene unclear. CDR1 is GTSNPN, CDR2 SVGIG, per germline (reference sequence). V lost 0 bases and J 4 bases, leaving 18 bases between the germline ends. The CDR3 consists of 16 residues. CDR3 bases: TGTGCCTGGAGTGTACGAGGCAGGCGAGGGATCACTGAAGCTTTCTTT. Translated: CAWSVRGRRGITEAFF.

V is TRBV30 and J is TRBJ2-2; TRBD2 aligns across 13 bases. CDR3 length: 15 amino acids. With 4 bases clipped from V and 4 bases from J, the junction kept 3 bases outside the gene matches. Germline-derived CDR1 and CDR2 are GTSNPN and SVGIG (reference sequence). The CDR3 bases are TGTGCCTGGATACTAGCGGGGGGGCCCACCGGGGAGCTGTTTTTT. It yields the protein CAWILAGGPTGELFF.

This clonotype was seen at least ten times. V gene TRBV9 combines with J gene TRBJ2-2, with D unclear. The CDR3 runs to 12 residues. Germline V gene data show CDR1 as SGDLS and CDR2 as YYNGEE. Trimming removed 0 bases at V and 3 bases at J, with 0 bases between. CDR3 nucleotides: TGTGCCAGCAGCGTAGACACCGGGGAGCTGTTTTTT. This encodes CASSVDTGELFF.

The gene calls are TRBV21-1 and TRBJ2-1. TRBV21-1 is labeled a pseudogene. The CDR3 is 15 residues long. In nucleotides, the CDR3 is TGTGCCAGCAGCTTGGGCAGAAACGACAACAATGAGCAGTTCTTC. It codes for CASSLGRNDNNEQFF.